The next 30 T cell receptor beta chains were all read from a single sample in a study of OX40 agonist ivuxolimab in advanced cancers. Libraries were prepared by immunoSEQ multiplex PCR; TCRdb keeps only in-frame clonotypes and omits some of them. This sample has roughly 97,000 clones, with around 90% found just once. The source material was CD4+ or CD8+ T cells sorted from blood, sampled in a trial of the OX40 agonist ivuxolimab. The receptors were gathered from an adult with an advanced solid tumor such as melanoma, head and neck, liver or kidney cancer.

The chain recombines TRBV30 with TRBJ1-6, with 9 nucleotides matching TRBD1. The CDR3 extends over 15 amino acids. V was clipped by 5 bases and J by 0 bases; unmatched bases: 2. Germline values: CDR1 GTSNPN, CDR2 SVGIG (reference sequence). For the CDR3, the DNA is TGTGCCTGGGGACAGGGGAGCTCCTATAATTCACCCCTCCACTTT. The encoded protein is CAWGQGSSYNSPLHF.

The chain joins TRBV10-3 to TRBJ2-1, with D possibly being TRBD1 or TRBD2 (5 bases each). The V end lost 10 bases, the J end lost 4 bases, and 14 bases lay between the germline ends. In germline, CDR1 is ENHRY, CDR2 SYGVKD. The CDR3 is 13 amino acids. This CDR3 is CATYRDGYNEQFF. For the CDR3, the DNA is TGTGCCACCTACCGGGACGGATACAATGAGCAGTTCTTC.

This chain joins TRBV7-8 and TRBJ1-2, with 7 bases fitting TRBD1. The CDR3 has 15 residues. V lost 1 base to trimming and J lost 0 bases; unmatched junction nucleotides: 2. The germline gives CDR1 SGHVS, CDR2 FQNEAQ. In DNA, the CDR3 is TGTGCCAGCAGCTTAGGACAGGGAACTAACTATGGCTACACCTTC. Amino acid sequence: CASSLGQGTNYGYTF.

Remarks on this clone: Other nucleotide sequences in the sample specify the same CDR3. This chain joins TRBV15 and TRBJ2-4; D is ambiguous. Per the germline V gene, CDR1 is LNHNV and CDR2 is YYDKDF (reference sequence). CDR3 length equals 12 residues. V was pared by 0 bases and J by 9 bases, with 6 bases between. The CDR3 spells CATSRDTGIQYF. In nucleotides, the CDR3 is TGTGCCACCAGCAGAGATACTGGCATTCAGTACTTC. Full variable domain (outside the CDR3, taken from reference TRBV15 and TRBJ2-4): DAMVIQNPRYQVTQFGKPVTLSCSQTLNHNVMYWYQQKSSQAPKLLFHYYDKDFNNEADTPDNFQSRRPNTSFCFLDIRSPGLGDTAMYLCATSRDTGIQYFGAGTRLSVL.

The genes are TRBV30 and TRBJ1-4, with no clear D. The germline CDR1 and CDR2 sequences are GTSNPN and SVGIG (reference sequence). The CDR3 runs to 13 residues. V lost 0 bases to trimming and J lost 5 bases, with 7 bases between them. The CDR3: CAWSVGVNEKLFF. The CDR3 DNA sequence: TGTGCCTGGAGTGTAGGAGTGAATGAAAAACTGTTTTTT.

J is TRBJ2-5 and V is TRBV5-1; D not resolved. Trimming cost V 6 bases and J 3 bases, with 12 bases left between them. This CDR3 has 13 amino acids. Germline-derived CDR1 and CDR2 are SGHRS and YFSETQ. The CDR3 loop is CASKEGAKETQYF. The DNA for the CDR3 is TGCGCCAGCAAGGAAGGAGCTAAAGAGACCCAGTACTTC. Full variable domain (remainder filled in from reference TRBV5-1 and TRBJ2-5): KAGVTQTPRYLIKTRGQQVTLSCSPISGHRSVSWYQQTPGQGLQFLFEYFSETQRNKGNFPGRFSGRQFSNSRSEMNVSTLELGDSALYLCASKEGAKETQYFGPGTRLLVL.

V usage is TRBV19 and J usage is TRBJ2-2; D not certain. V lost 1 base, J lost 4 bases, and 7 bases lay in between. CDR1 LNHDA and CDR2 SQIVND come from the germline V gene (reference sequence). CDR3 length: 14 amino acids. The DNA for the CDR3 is TGTGCCAGTAGTATAGGGCCCAGCACCGGGGAGCTGTTTTTT. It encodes CASSIGPSTGELFF. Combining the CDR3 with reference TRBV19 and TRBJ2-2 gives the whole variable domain DGGITQSPKYLFRKEGQNVTLSCEQNLNHDAMYWYRQDPGQGLRLIYYSQIVNDFQKGDIAEGYSVSREKKESFPLTVTSAQKNPTAFYLCASSIGPSTGELFFGEGSRLTVL.

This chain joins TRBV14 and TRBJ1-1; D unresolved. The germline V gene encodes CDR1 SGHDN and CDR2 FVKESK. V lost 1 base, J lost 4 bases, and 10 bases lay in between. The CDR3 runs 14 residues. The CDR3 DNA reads TGTGCCAGCAGCCAAGCCACATCGGGCACTGAAGCTTTCTTT. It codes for CASSQATSGTEAFF.

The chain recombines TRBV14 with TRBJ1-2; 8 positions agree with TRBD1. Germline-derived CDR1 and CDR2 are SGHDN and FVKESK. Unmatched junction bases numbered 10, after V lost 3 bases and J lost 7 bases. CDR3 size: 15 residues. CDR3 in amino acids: CASSQGQARLGGYTF. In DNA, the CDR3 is TGTGCCAGCAGCCAGGGACAGGCCAGGCTGGGTGGCTACACCTTC.

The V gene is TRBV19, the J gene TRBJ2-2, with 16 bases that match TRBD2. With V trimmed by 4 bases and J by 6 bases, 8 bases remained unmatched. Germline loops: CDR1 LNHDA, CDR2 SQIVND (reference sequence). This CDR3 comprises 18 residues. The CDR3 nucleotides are TGTGCCAGTAGTACCCTGGGACTAGCGGGGGGGCAGCCCGGGGAGCTGTTTTTT. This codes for CASSTLGLAGGQPGELFF.

CDR3 amino acids: CASRPNRGRGDTEAFF. The CDR3 DNA sequence: TGTGCCAGCAGGCCTAACAGGGGGCGAGGGGACACTGAAGCTTTCTTT. The chain employs TRBV28 and TRBJ1-1, with 9 nucleotides matching TRBD1. Germline trimming cut 6 bases from V and 3 bases from J; bases unmatched to any gene: 11. Germline V CDR1 and CDR2: MDHEN, SYDVKM. The CDR3 has 16 residues. Using reference TRBV28 and TRBJ1-1 for the parts outside the CDR3, the full variable domain is DVKVTQSSRYLVKRTGEKVFLECVQDMDHENMFWYRQDPGLGLRLIYFSYDVKMKEKGDIPEGYSVSREKKERFSLILESASTNQTSMYLCASRPNRGRGDTEAFFGQGTRLTVV.

CDR3 region: CASSQDGTSADTQYF. The CDR3 DNA sequence: TGCGCCAGCAGCCAAGACGGGACGAGTGCAGATACGCAGTATTTT. V gene TRBV4-1 combines with J gene TRBJ2-3, with D perhaps being TRBD1 or TRBD2 (5 bases each). CDR3 length: 15 amino acids. The germline V and J ends were trimmed by 0 bases and 4 bases, with 11 bases remaining between them. CDR1 and CDR2 (germline): MGHRA, YSYEKL.

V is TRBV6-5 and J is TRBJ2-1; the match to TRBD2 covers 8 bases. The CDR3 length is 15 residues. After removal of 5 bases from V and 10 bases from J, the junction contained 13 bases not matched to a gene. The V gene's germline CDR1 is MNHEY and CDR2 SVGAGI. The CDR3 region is CASSGGSSGEREQFF. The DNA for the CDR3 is TGTGCCAGCAGTGGGGGGAGTAGCGGGGAGAGGGAGCAGTTCTTC.

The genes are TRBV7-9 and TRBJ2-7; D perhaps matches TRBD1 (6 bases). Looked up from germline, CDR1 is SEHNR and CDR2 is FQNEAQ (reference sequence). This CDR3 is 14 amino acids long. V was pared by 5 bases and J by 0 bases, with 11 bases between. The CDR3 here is CASSGGRGSYEQYF. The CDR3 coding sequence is TGTGCCAGCAGCGGGGGCCGGGGCTCCTACGAGCAGTACTTC.

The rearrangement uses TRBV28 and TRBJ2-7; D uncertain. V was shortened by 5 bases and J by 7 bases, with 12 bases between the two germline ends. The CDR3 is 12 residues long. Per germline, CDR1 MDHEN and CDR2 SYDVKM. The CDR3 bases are TGTGCCAGCAGTCACCAGAGTTGGGAGCAGTACTTC. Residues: CASSHQSWEQYF.

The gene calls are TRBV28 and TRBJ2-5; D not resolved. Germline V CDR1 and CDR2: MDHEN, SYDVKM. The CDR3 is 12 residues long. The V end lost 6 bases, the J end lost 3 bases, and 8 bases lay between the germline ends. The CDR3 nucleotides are TGTGCCAGCAGAGGCATTAAAGAGACCCAGTACTTC. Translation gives CASRGIKETQYF.

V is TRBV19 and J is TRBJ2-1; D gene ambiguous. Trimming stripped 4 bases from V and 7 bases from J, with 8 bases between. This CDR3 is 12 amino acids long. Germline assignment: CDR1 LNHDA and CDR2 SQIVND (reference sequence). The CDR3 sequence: CASSKAFNEQFF. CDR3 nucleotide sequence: TGTGCCAGTAGTAAGGCTTTTAATGAGCAGTTCTTC.

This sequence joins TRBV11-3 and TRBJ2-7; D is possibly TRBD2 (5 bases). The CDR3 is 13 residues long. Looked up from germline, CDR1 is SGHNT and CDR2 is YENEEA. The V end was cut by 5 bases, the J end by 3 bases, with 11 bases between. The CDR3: CASSPGLGYEQYF. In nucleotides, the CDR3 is TGTGCCAGCAGCCCAGGACTGGGCTACGAGCAGTACTTC.

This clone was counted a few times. CDR3 residues: CASSSGPANTEAFF. CDR3 in DNA: TGTGCCAGTAGTTCGGGCCCGGCGAACACTGAAGCTTTCTTT. The rearrangement joins TRBV19 to TRBJ1-1; D is unresolved. Trimming cost V 5 bases and J 1 base, with 11 bases left between them. The germline CDR1 and CDR2 sequences are LNHDA and SQIVND (reference sequence). The CDR3 consists of 14 residues. The variable domain in full, with the rest retrieved from reference TRBV19 and TRBJ1-1, is DGGITQSPKYLFRKEGQNVTLSCEQNLNHDAMYWYRQDPGQGLRLIYYSQIVNDFQKGDIAEGYSVSREKKESFPLTVTSAQKNPTAFYLCASSSGPANTEAFFGQGTRLTVV.

CDR3 loop: CASRPGPTNTGELFF. CDR3 DNA sequence: TGTGCCAGCAGACCGGGACCCACGAACACCGGGGAGCTGTTTTTT. The chain links TRBV6-5 to TRBJ2-2; perhaps D is TRBD1 or TRBD2 (5 bases each). CDR1 is MNHEY, CDR2 SVGAGI, per germline. CDR3 length: 15 amino acids. The V and J ends lost 6 bases and 0 bases respectively, with 11 bases between them.

CDR3 nucleotide sequence: TGTGCCAGTAGTACCTACAGGGGGATGAACACTGAAGCTTTCTTT. It translates to CASSTYRGMNTEAFF. The chain is built from TRBV19 and TRBJ1-1, with TRBD1 identical over 8 bases. CDR1 and CDR2 from the germline V gene are LNHDA and SQIVND (reference sequence). The ends lost 4 bases at V and 0 bases at J; junction bases unmatched: 4. The CDR3 consists of 15 residues.

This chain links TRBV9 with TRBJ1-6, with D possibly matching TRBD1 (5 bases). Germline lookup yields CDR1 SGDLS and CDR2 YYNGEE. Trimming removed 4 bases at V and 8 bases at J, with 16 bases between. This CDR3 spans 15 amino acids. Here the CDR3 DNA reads TGTGCCAGCAGCCTTTTTTCGGGGGGGGATTCACCCCTCCACTTT. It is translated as CASSLFSGGDSPLHF.

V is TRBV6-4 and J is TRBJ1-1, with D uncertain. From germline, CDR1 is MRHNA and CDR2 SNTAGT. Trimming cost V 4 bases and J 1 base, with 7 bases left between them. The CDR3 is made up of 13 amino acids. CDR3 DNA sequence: TGTGCCAGCAGTGTAGTGGAGAACACTGAAGCTTTCTTT. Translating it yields CASSVVENTEAFF.

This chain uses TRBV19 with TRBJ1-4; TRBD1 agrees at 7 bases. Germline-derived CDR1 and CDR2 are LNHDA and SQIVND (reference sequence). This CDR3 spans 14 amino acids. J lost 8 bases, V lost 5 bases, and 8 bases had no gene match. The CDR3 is CASSLAGGAEKLFF. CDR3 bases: TGTGCCAGTAGTCTGGCAGGGGGAGCCGAAAAACTGTTTTTT.

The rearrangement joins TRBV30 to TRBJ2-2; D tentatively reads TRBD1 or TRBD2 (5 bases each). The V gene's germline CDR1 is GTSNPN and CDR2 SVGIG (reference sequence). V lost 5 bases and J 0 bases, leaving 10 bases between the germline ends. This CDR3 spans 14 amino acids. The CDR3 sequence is CAWGRGANTGELFF. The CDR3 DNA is TGTGCCTGGGGTCGAGGGGCGAACACCGGGGAGCTGTTTTTT. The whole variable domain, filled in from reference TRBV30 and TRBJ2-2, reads SQTIHQWPATLVQPVGSPLSLECTVEGTSNPNLYWYRQAAGRGLQLLFYSVGIGQISSEVPQNLSASRPQDRQFILSSKKLLLSDSGFYLCAWGRGANTGELFFGEGSRLTVL.

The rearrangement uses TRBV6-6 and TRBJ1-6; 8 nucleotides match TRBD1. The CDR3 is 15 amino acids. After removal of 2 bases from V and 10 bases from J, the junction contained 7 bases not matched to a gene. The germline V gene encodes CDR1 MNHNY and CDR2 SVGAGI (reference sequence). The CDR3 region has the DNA TGTGCCAGCAGTTACCGTGGACAGGGCCAATCACCCCTCCACTTT. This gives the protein CASSYRGQGQSPLHF.

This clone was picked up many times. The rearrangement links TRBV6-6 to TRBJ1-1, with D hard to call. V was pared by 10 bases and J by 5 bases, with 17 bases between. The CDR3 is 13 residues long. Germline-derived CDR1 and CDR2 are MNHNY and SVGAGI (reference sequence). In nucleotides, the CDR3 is TGTGCCACCAACTTCGGTGGGGAGACTGAAGCTTTCTTT. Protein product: CATNFGGETEAFF.

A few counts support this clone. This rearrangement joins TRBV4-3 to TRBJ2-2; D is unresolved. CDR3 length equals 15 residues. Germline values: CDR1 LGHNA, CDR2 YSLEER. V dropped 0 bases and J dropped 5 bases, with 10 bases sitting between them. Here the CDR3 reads CASSQDGTGTGELFF. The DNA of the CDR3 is TGCGCCAGCAGCCAAGACGGTACGGGTACCGGGGAGCTGTTTTTT.

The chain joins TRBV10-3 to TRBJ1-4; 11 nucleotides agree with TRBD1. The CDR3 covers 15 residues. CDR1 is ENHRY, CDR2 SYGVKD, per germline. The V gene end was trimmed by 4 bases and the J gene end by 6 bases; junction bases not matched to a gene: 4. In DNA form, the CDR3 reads TGTGCCATCAGTGGGACAGGGGGCTCGGATGAAAAACTGTTTTTT. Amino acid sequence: CAISGTGGSDEKLFF.

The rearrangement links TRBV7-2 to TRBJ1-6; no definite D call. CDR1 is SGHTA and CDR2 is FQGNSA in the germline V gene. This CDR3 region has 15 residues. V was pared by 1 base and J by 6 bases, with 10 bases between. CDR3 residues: CASSLVELSNSPLHF. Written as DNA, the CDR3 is TGTGCCAGCAGCTTAGTGGAGTTAAGTAATTCACCCCTCCACTTT. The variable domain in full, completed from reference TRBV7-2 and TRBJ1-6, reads GAGVSQSPSNKVTEKGKDVELRCDPISGHTALYWYRQSLGQGLEFLIYFQGNSAPDKSGLPSDRFSAERTGGSVSTLTIQRTQQEDSAVYLCASSLVELSNSPLHFGNGTRLTVT.